The following is a T cell receptor beta chain sequence with its context. This sample is drawn from a study of early T cells in non-severe SARS-CoV-2 infection. Unique molecular identifiers were added to individual cDNA molecules. TCRdb reprocessed the 5' RACE reads with MiXCR, giving one entry per CDR3 protein. The data show over 70,000 distinct CDR3 sequences, with roughly 14% seen just once and 3.5% to 5% held by the top ten. The receptor was isolated from an adult who was a healthcare worker with PCR-confirmed SARS-CoV-2 infection or an uninfected control (not recorded which). Material: whole blood, obtained at baseline.

The CDR3 DNA follows: TGTGCCAGCAGCTCACGCCGAGCGGGAGGAGGACCCAAGGAGACCCAGTACTTC. This translates into CASSSRRAGGGPKETQYF. V and J are TRBV3-1 and TRBJ2-5, with TRBD2 identical over 9 bases. Looked up from germline, CDR1 is LGHDT and CDR2 is YNNKEL (reference sequence). CDR3 size: 18 residues. Trimming at V came to 5 bases and at J to 5 bases, leaving 18 bases not matched to a gene.